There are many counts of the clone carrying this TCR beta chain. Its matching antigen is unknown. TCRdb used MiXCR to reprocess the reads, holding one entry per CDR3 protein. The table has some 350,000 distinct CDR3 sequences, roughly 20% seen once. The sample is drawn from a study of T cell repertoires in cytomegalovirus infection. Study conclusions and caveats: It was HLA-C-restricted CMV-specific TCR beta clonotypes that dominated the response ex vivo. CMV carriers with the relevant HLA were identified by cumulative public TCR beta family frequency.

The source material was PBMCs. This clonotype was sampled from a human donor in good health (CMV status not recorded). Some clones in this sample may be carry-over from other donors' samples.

CDR3 protein: CASSYPPGQGSYEQYF. The CDR3 DNA is TGTGCCAGCAGTTATCCGCCGGGACAGGGGTCCTACGAGCAGTACTTC. The chain employs TRBV6-6 and TRBJ2-7; 10 bases match TRBD1. This CDR3 is 16 amino acids long. The V gene's germline CDR1 is MNHNY and CDR2 SVGAGI (reference sequence). The trim removed 3 bases at V and 1 base at J, leaving 6 bases unmatched.